This T cell receptor beta chain came from a study of cytomegalovirus exposure and HLA in healthy donors. Study at large: A previous analysis identified 117 million unique TCR beta sequences derived from around 200 million T cells. Regarding the study as a whole: Looking again later, the authors saw that most CMV-associated TCR beta chains seemed HLA-restricted. In an earlier analysis, most TCR beta V segments were productive about 90% or about 30% of the time.

PCR primers comprised 60 Vbeta and 13 Jbeta primers. The protocol was immunoSEQ multiplex PCR, while the TCRdb copy is restricted to in-frame clones and leaves out a portion. The sample shows approximately 190,000 clones, about nine tenths of them seen only once. Trimming took 0 bases from V and 6 from J, leaving 15 bases between them. The CDR3 extends over 16 amino acids. The germline V gene has CDR1 SEHNR and CDR2 FQNEAQ (reference sequence). On this clone: The antigen is not known.

The chain links TRBV7-9 to TRBJ2-1; D possibly corresponds to TRBD1 (6 bases). What was sequenced was PBMCs. The sequence came from a boy younger than 10 in good health and CMV-seronegative. CDR3: CASSLALAGVSNEQFF. The CDR3 DNA sequence: TGTGCCAGCAGCTTAGCTTTGGCAGGGGTAAGCAATGAGCAGTTCTTC.